This TCR beta chain was identified in a study of patients and donors after allogeneic stem cell transplantation. In its sample, this clonotype was seen a few times. CDR1 and CDR2 (germline): MNHNS, SASEGT. Trimming cost V 2 bases and J 8 bases, with 10 bases left between them. This CDR3 contains 13 residues. Using its own MiXCR run on the RT-PCR reads, TCRdb lists one record per CDR3 protein. This sample has 400,000 to 450,000 distinct CDR3 sequences, with around 16% found just once. The clonotype comes from a human donor who was either an allogeneic HSCT recipient or a stem cell or donor lymphocyte infusion donor (not recorded which). It is not recorded whose cells these are; they may come from a transplant donor. Sequencing was done on a sample of blood, either unsorted or a sorted T cell fraction (not recorded which). This chain links TRBV6-1 with TRBJ2-1; no clear D gene. Written as DNA, the CDR3 is TGTGCCAGCAGTGAATATGGGTTGGATGAGCAGTTCTTC. It is translated as CASSEYGLDEQFF.